This T cell receptor beta chain was identified during a study of blood T cell repertoires in COVID-19. Sequenced by immunoSEQ multiplex PCR; TCRdb stores in-frame clones only, minus some. The repertoire holds about 230,000 clones, about 90% seen once, with less than 4.5% in the top ten. Germline loops: CDR1 SEHNR, CDR2 FQNEAQ (reference sequence). This CDR3 comprises 16 residues. V lost 1 base and J 2 bases, leaving 14 bases between the germline ends. Participants were aged roughly 18 to 90 years, lived in about 26 US areas, and enrolled virtually. The receptor's source is a woman aged 25-40 years with acute COVID-19. The specimen sequenced was PBMCs or T cells enriched from blood (not recorded which). The chain joins TRBV7-9 to TRBJ1-2; tentative D call: TRBD1 (6 bases). The DNA of the CDR3 is TGTGCCAGCAGCTTAGACGGGCCAGGGGCGAACTATGGCTACACCTTC. Translation gives CASSLDGPGANYGYTF.